Included here is one TCR beta chain sequence, with context. Authors' data handling: Counts of nucleated cells, estimated from reference gene primer amplification, were obtained. Profiled with immunoSEQ multiplex PCR; TCRdb holds only in-frame clones, not every one. That table gives V, J and clone size, and the DNA gave D and trimming. This sample has approximately 99,000 clones, with about four fifths found just once. This entry comes from a study of blood T cell repertoires in COVID-19. This CDR3 has 15 amino acids. V lost 4 bases to trimming and J lost 5 bases; unmatched junction nucleotides: 5. The germline V gene has CDR1 KGHSH and CDR2 LQKENI.

The chain is built from TRBV18 and TRBJ1-1, with TRBD1 matching 12 bases. The sample was peripheral blood. This TCR came from a woman aged 70-85 years with acute or convalescent COVID-19. The CDR3 is CASSLGTGGQTEAFF. CDR3 coding DNA: TGTGCCAGCTCACTGGGGACAGGGGGCCAAACTGAAGCTTTCTTT.